This TCR beta chain was found in a study of cytomegalovirus exposure and HLA in healthy donors. On the study more broadly: Most genotyped donors, 75% to 85% of about 430, had Caucasian-associated genetic ancestry. Study-wide results and limits: Several top significant clusters appeared, in a later analysis, to be linked to common viral pathogens. Per a prior analysis, the majority of TCR beta V segments were productive roughly 87% or roughly 30% of the time.

A note on this clone: Its cognate antigen is unknown.

Amplification used 60 Vbeta primers and 13 Jbeta primers. The assay was immunoSEQ multiplex PCR, and TCRdb's table has in-frame clones only and misses some. Listed are more than 200,000 clones; 0.75% to 1% falls within the top ten. Trimming at V came to 6 bases and at J to 3 bases, leaving 6 bases not matched to a gene. CDR1 and CDR2 from the germline V gene are SNHLY and FYNNEI. This CDR3 contains 14 residues. Sequenced input: PBMCs. This TCR was sampled from a woman in her twenties or thirties in good health and CMV-seropositive. The J gene is TRBJ2-7, the V gene TRBV2; 9 bases match TRBD1. CDR3 protein: CASSITGGSYEQYF. The CDR3 DNA reads as TGTGCCAGCAGCATAACAGGGGGCAGCTACGAGCAGTACTTC.